One sample yielded the 21 T cell receptor beta chains listed below, sequenced in a study of Ad26.COV2.S vaccination and SARS-CoV-2 variants. The sample's treatment: around 19 received Ad26.COV2.S at low or high dose, single or two shots; several received placebo; per-sample allocation not given. Samples analyzed were those drawn on day 63 after the first vaccine or placebo injection. Some clones are missing from TCRdb's copy, which holds only in-frame ones; the method was immunoSEQ multiplex PCR. The sample yields fewer than 800,000 clones, roughly 90% seen once. Source: peripheral blood, taken in a trial of Ad26.COV2.S vaccine versus placebo. These receptors were collected from a person aged 18-65 years who received the Ad26.COV2.S COVID-19 vaccine or a placebo.

This clone was seen a few times. The chain combines TRBV3-1 (or the pseudogene TRBV3-2) with TRBJ2-1; 8 positions match TRBD2. With V trimmed by 0 bases and J by 0 bases, 7 bases remained unmatched. Germline V gives CDR1 LGHDT, CDR2 YNNKEL (reference sequence). The CDR3 is 18 amino acids. The CDR3 region is CASSQDVSGMSSYNEQFF. The CDR3 DNA follows: TGTGCCAGCAGCCAAGATGTTAGCGGGATGAGCTCCTACAATGAGCAGTTCTTC.

V gene TRBV7-2 combines with J gene TRBJ2-3; D possibly corresponds to TRBD2 (5 bases). This CDR3 is built from 14 residues. The V and J ends lost 3 bases and 2 bases respectively, with 9 bases between them. CDR1 and CDR2 (germline): SGHTA, FQGNSA. CDR3 sequence reads: CASSFDGNTDTQYF. In DNA form, the CDR3 reads TGTGCCAGCAGCTTCGACGGGAACACAGATACGCAGTATTTT. Full variable domain (rest looked up from reference TRBV7-2 and TRBJ2-3): GAGVSQSPSNKVTEKGKDVELRCDPISGHTALYWYRQSLGQGLEFLIYFQGNSAPDKSGLPSDRFSAERTGGSVSTLTIQRTQQEDSAVYLCASSFDGNTDTQYFGPGTRLTVL.

This chain connects TRBV15 to TRBJ2-1; D is possibly TRBD1 or TRBD2 (5 bases each). Germline CDR1 is LNHNV and CDR2 is YYDKDF (reference sequence). The CDR3 consists of 15 residues. Trimming removed 3 bases at V and 4 bases at J, with 13 bases between. The CDR3 is CATSRKGRGYNEQFF. The CDR3 coding sequence is TGTGCCACCAGCAGGAAGGGGCGAGGGTACAATGAGCAGTTCTTC. Full variable domain (remainder filled in from reference TRBV15 and TRBJ2-1): DAMVIQNPRYQVTQFGKPVTLSCSQTLNHNVMYWYQQKSSQAPKLLFHYYDKDFNNEADTPDNFQSRRPNTSFCFLDIRSPGLGDTAMYLCATSRKGRGYNEQFFGPGTRLTVL.

The chain employs TRBV5-1 and TRBJ2-1, with 10 bases lining up with TRBD2. Germline CDR1 reads SGHRS; CDR2 reads YFSETQ. This CDR3 is 14 amino acids long. V was pared by 2 bases and J by 6 bases, with 2 bases of the junction left unmatched. The CDR3 DNA reads TGCGCCAGCAGCTTCGGGACTAGCGTCAATGAGCAGTTCTTC. Translation: CASSFGTSVNEQFF. Together with reference TRBV5-1 and TRBJ2-1, the CDR3 gives the full variable domain: KAGVTQTPRYLIKTRGQQVTLSCSPISGHRSVSWYQQTPGQGLQFLFEYFSETQRNKGNFPGRFSGRQFSNSRSEMNVSTLELGDSALYLCASSFGTSVNEQFFGPGTRLTVL.

This clone was recorded only once. The same CDR3 can be traced to other DNA sequences in this sample. V usage is TRBV29-1 and J usage is TRBJ1-5; 11 bases match TRBD1. CDR1 SQVTM and CDR2 ANQGSEA come from the germline V gene. V lost 6 bases and J lost 3; bases outside the gene matches: 1. The CDR3 contains 13 residues. In DNA, the CDR3 is TGCAGCGTGGGACAGGGGGTCAATCAGCCCCAGCATTTT. Translating it yields CSVGQGVNQPQHF.

V gene TRBV5-5 combines with J gene TRBJ1-1; D not resolved. The germline V and J ends were trimmed by 4 bases and 1 base, with 8 bases remaining between them. The CDR3 consists of 13 residues. Germline lookup yields CDR1 SGHKS and CDR2 YYEKEE (reference sequence). For the CDR3, the DNA is TGTGCCAGCAGCACCGCACGGAACACTGAAGCTTTCTTT. Amino acids: CASSTARNTEAFF.

This chain connects TRBV7-3 to TRBJ2-5, with D possibly being TRBD1 or TRBD2 (6 bases each). Germline loops: CDR1 SGHTA, CDR2 FQGTGA. V lost 2 bases and J lost 4, with 14 bases in between. This CDR3 is built from 15 residues. CDR3 sequence: CASSLEGGPTETQYF. CDR3 DNA: TGTGCCAGCAGCTTAGAAGGGGGGCCGACAGAGACCCAGTACTTC.

The chain links TRBV7-9 to TRBJ1-4; the D gene is possibly TRBD1 (5 bases). The CDR3 runs to 15 residues. Deletions cut 5 bases from V and 4 bases from J, with 14 bases between. Germline-derived CDR1 and CDR2 are SEHNR and FQNEAQ (reference sequence). The CDR3 sequence is CASSPPGLNNEKLFF. CDR3 DNA: TGTGCCAGCAGCCCCCCGGGACTTAATAATGAAAAACTGTTTTTT.

V gene TRBV11-1 combines with J gene TRBJ2-5; TRBD1 agrees at 10 bases. Germline V gives CDR1 SGHAT, CDR2 FQDESV (reference sequence). The J segment lost 4 bases and the V segment lost 4 bases, leaving 6 bases of the junction unmatched. The CDR3 covers 15 residues. CDR3 sequence: CASSSNRDRGETQYF. In DNA, the CDR3 is TGTGCCAGCAGCTCAAACCGGGACAGGGGAGAGACCCAGTACTTC.

The V gene is TRBV5-1, the J gene TRBJ2-5, with D possibly matching TRBD2 (6 bases). CDR1 is SGHRS, CDR2 YFSETQ, per germline. This CDR3 region has 14 residues. The V end lost 9 bases, the J end lost 2 bases, and 17 bases lay between the germline ends. The CDR3 loop is CATSDWAGQETQYF. The CDR3 coding sequence is TGCGCCACCTCGGATTGGGCGGGGCAAGAGACCCAGTACTTC.

The rearrangement joins TRBV6-2 or TRBV6-3 to TRBJ1-5, with TRBD1 identical over 7 bases. CDR1 MNHEY and CDR2 SVGEGT come from the germline V gene. V dropped 5 bases and J dropped 6; count of bases not matched to a gene: 16. The CDR3 sequence is 17 residues long. CDR3 coding DNA: TGTGCCAGCAGTGACTACCTTGGGACAGCCGCGTTTCAGCCCCAGCATTTT. It specifies CASSDYLGTAAFQPQHF.

The rearrangement uses TRBV6-5 and TRBJ1-4; D not resolved. The germline gives CDR1 MNHEY, CDR2 SVGAGI. This CDR3 region has 14 residues. Trimming cost V 8 bases and J 4 bases, with 14 bases left between them. The CDR3 is CASGVRSNNEKLFF. Here the CDR3 DNA reads TGTGCCAGCGGGGTCCGTTCGAATAATGAAAAACTGTTTTTT.

The genes are TRBV2 and TRBJ1-1; D gene unclear. The CDR3 spans 13 residues. V was shortened by 7 bases and J by 0 bases, with 9 bases between the two germline ends. CDR1 is SNHLY, CDR2 FYNNEI, per germline. DNA for the CDR3: TGTGCCAGCAAGAGGGAGATGAACACTGAAGCTTTCTTT. Residues: CASKREMNTEAFF.

The chain employs TRBV20-1 and TRBJ1-5; TRBD1 aligns across 9 bases. CDR3 size: 14 residues. The V and J ends lost 3 bases and 7 bases, in that order; junction bases with no gene match: 7. Germline assignment: CDR1 DFQATT and CDR2 SNEGSKA (reference sequence). Here the CDR3 reads CSASLQGAGQPQHF. The CDR3 nucleotides read TGCAGTGCTAGTTTACAGGGGGCCGGGCAGCCCCAGCATTTT.

The rearrangement uses TRBV28 and TRBJ2-1; D may be TRBD2 (6 bases). The CDR3 has 16 residues. V lost 7 bases and J 6 bases, leaving 22 bases between the germline ends. Germline CDR1 is MDHEN and CDR2 is SYDVKM. The CDR3 sequence: CASTLEGTYGGNEQFF. In DNA form, the CDR3 reads TGTGCCAGCACCTTAGAGGGGACTTATGGGGGCAATGAGCAGTTCTTC.

V is TRBV24-1 and J is TRBJ2-2; 8 nucleotides line up with TRBD1. There are 17 residues in the CDR3. Per germline, CDR1 KGHDR and CDR2 SFDVKD. V shed 4 bases, J shed 2 bases, and the junction held 8 bases outside the gene matches. CDR3 residues: CATSDLAGGENTGELFF. The CDR3 DNA sequence: TGTGCCACCAGTGACCTTGCAGGGGGCGAAAACACCGGGGAGCTGTTTTTT.

This chain joins TRBV10-2 and TRBJ2-7; no clear D. CDR3 length: 11 amino acids. V was clipped by 2 bases and J by 5 bases, with 4 bases between them. Germline-derived CDR1 and CDR2 are WSHSY and SAAADI. The CDR3 DNA sequence: TGCGCCAGCAGTGAGGGAAACGAGCAGTACTTC. Protein: CASSEGNEQYF.

CDR3 in DNA: TGTGCCAGCGGGACTAGCGGTAACCACGAGCAGTACTTC. Translating it yields CASGTSGNHEQYF. The chain uses TRBV2 and TRBJ2-7; 11 bases are shared with TRBD2. Looked up from germline, CDR1 is SNHLY and CDR2 is FYNNEI. The junction had 5 bases not matched to a gene; V was cut back by 8 bases and J by 5 bases. The CDR3 has 13 residues.

The chain uses TRBV12-3 or TRBV12-4 and TRBJ2-5; TRBD1 aligns across 7 bases. The CDR3 consists of 13 residues. V was clipped by 6 bases and J by 5 bases; unmatched bases: 6. The CDR3 nucleotides are TGTGCCAGCAGCAAGACAGGGCTGGAGACCCAGTACTTC. The encoded protein is CASSKTGLETQYF.

As for this clone: This same CDR3 is encoded by further DNA sequences in the sample. This chain links TRBV30 with TRBJ2-2; no definite D call. Germline V gene data show CDR1 as GTSNPN and CDR2 as SVGIG (reference sequence). V lost 3 bases to trimming and J lost 1 base, with 3 bases between them. The CDR3 has 12 residues. The DNA of the CDR3 is TGTGCCTGGAGGCAGAACACCGGGGAGCTGTTTTTT. Protein product: CAWRQNTGELFF.

The chain carries TRBV9 and TRBJ1-2; D unclear. The V end lost 0 bases, the J end lost 0 bases, and 3 bases lay between the germline ends. CDR3 size: 13 residues. CDR1 is SGDLS, CDR2 YYNGEE, per germline. CDR3 DNA sequence: TGTGCCAGCAGCGTAGATGCTAACTATGGCTACACCTTC. Translating gives CASSVDANYGYTF.